These 4 T cell receptor beta chains were sequenced from one sample in a study of cytomegalovirus exposure and HLA in healthy donors. The PCR was carried out with 60 Vbeta primers and 13 Jbeta primers. Data came from immunoSEQ multiplex PCR; TCRdb stores just in-frame clones and leaves some out. Of 75,000 to 100,000 clones listed, roughly 76% are singletons. The material sequenced was PBMCs. These receptors originate from a female donor in good health and CMV-seronegative.

The V call is TRBV7-9, the J call TRBJ2-7, with TRBD1 matching over 11 bases. Germline V gene sequence: CDR1 SEHNR, CDR2 FQNEAQ (reference sequence). V was clipped by 5 bases and J by 5 bases; unmatched bases: 8. The CDR3 covers 15 residues. CDR3 in amino acids: CASSIGQGARNEQYF. CDR3 nucleotide sequence: TGTGCCAGCAGCATCGGACAGGGGGCTAGGAACGAGCAGTACTTC.

The chain uses TRBV11-2 and TRBJ2-7; no firm D call. CDR1 and CDR2 from the germline V gene are SGHAT and FQNNGV. The CDR3 runs 14 residues. V was clipped by 3 bases and J by 6 bases, with 15 bases between them. CDR3 protein: CASSFLQSPGEQYF. CDR3 sequence (DNA): TGTGCCAGCAGCTTCTTACAGTCTCCAGGCGAGCAGTACTTC. The entire variable domain, with the rest obtained from reference TRBV11-2 and TRBJ2-7, is as follows: EAGVAQSPRYKIIEKRQSVAFWCNPISGHATLYWYQQILGQGPKLLIQFQNNGVVDDSQLPKDRFSAERLKGVDSTLKIQPAKLEDSAVYLCASSFLQSPGEQYFGPGTRLTVT.

The chain combines TRBV29-1 with TRBJ2-3, with D maybe TRBD2 (5 bases). V dropped 8 bases and J dropped 8 bases, with 14 bases sitting between them. This CDR3 contains 11 residues. Germline V gene data show CDR1 as SQVTM and CDR2 as ANQGSEA. In nucleotides, the CDR3 is TGCAGCCCCCGGAGGATCGGTACGCAGTATTTT. Encoded protein: CSPRRIGTQYF.

This clone is a singleton in its sample. The chain couples TRBV5-1 to TRBJ2-7; the match to TRBD2 covers 11 bases. V was clipped by 3 bases and J by 9 bases; unmatched bases: 14. Germline V gene lookup returns CDR1 SGHRS and CDR2 YFSETQ. The CDR3 sequence is 16 residues long. Written as DNA, the CDR3 is TGCGCCAGCAGCTCCCGACCCGGGACTAGCGGCCCCGCGCAGTACTTC. This codes for CASSSRPGTSGPAQYF.